The sequence of this TCR beta chain was determined in a study of blood T cell repertoires in COVID-19. Study context: T cells, B-cell-depleted T cells, or PBMCs provided the cDNA or gDNA that served as material.

In the study's own analysis: Amplified reference gene primers provided the basis for estimating nucleated cell counts. The table came from immunoSEQ multiplex PCR; TCRdb's copy has only in-frame clones and leaves some out. V and J calls and clone size are given by that table; D and trimming were obtained from the DNA. Of about 180,000 clones in the sample, about 84% were seen once. Germline CDR1 and CDR2: SQVTM and ANQGSEA. V shed 6 bases and J 11 bases; nucleotides not matched to a gene: 15. The CDR3 loop spans 14 amino acids. The specimen was PBMCs or T cells enriched from blood (not recorded which). The sequence derives from a woman aged 30 to 39 who had recovered from COVID-19. The V gene is TRBV29-1, the J gene TRBJ2-3; TRBD2 matches 9 bases. The CDR3 loop reads CSVRRGTSYPQQYF. CDR3 in DNA: TGCAGCGTCAGACGCGGGACTAGCTACCCTCAGCAGTATTTT.